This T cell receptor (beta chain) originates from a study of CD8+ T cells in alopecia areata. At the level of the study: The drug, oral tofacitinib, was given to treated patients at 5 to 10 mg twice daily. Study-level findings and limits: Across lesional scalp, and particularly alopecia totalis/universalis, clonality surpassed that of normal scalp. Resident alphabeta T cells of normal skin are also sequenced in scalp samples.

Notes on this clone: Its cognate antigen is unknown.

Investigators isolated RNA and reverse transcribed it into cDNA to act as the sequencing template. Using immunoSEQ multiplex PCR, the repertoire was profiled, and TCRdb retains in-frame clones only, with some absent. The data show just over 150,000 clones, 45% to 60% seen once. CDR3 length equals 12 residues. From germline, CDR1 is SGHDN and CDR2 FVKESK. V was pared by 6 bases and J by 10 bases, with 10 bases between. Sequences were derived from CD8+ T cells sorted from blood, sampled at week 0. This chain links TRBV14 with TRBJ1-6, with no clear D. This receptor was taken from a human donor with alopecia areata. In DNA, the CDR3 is TGTGCCAGCAGTCAACCCAGGTCACCCCTCCACTTT. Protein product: CASSQPRSPLHF.